Listed below are T cell receptor beta chains from one sample, sequenced in a study of OX40 agonist ivuxolimab in advanced cancers. TCRdb's copy holds only in-frame clones and misses some; the assay was immunoSEQ multiplex PCR. There are about 45,000 clones in the sample; 70% to 90% occur only once, and about 17% lies in the top ten. Specimen: CD4+ or CD8+ T cells sorted from blood, collected in a trial of the OX40 agonist ivuxolimab. The origin of the receptors is an adult with an advanced solid tumor such as melanoma, head and neck, liver or kidney cancer. The CDR3 runs from the conserved cysteine through the conserved F or W. D genes are given only for firm matches. Not all rows give a size; the values are once, few, many and, for expanded clones, a class.

clone_size j_call d_call v_call cdr3_nt cdr3_aa
. TRBJ1-4 . TRBV11-2 TGTGCCAGCAGCTTAGATCTCAGCCGAAATGAAAAACTGTTTTTT CASSLDLSRNEKLFF
. TRBJ2-7 TRBD1 TRBV7-9 TGTGCCAGCAGCTTAGCCGGGACAGGGGCCTACGAGCAGTACTTC CASSLAGTGAYEQYF
. TRBJ2-7 . TRBV19 TGTGCCAGTAGTGCGGACCTCCTTTCCTACGAGCAGTACTTC CASSADLLSYEQYF
. TRBJ2-7 . TRBV10-3 TGTGCCATCAGTCTGTCGACCGTCGCCTCCTACGAGCAGTACTTC CAISLSTVASYEQYF
once TRBJ2-7 . TRBV5-1 TGCGCCAGCAGCTTGAGACGGGGCTACGAGCAGTACTTC CASSLRRGYEQYF
. TRBJ2-7 TRBD1 TRBV6-1 TGTGCCAGCAGTGTTCGGGACAGTACCTACGAGCAGTACTTC CASSVRDSTYEQYF
once TRBJ1-1 . TRBV4-1 TGCGCCAGCAGCCAAGATCGAAGACAAGGGTCTGGGTTGGGTTTCTTT CASSQDRRQGSGLGFF
. TRBJ1-2 TRBD1 TRBV2 TGTGCCAGCAGTGAAGTAATAGATCGGGGGACAGGGGAAAACTATGGCTACACCTTC CASSEVIDRGTGENYGYTF
. TRBJ2-3 TRBD2 TRBV6-5 TGTGCCAGCTGCCGGGGGGGGCCGCGGGATACGCAGTATTTT CASCRGGPRDTQYF
. TRBJ2-7 TRBD1 TRBV10-2 TGCGCCAGCGAAGGACAGGAGAACTACGAGCAGTACTTC CASEGQENYEQYF
few TRBJ1-1 TRBD1 TRBV2 TGTGCCAGCAGTGAACTTGGACAGGATGAAGCTTTCTTT CASSELGQDEAFF
. TRBJ2-7 . TRBV27 TGTGCCAGCTCCTGGTCGGCAGGATACGAGCAGTACTTC CASSWSAGYEQYF
. TRBJ2-3 TRBD2 TRBV9 TGTGCCAGCAGCGCGGCTTCTAGCGGGGGTGTCGATACGCAGTATTTT CASSAASSGGVDTQYF
. TRBJ2-1 . TRBV13 TGTGCCAGCAGCTCCTCACTTAGGAACAATGAGCAGTTCTTC CASSSSLRNNEQFF
once TRBJ2-1 . TRBV12-1 TGTGCCAGCAGCCCCGAACTAGCGGGAGGTTTCTACAATGAGCAGTTCTTC CASSPELAGGFYNEQFF
. TRBJ2-3 TRBD2 TRBV2 TGTGCCAGCAGAGTGGGACTAGAGATCACAGATACGCAGTATTTT CASRVGLEITDTQYF
few TRBJ2-1 TRBD2 TRBV23-1 TGCGCCAGCAGCCTGGGACTAGCGGGACAGGATGAGCAGTTCTTC CASSLGLAGQDEQFF
. TRBJ1-3 . TRBV9 TGTGCCAGCAGCGTTGCAGGGCAGGGAAACACCATATATTTT CASSVAGQGNTIYF
. TRBJ2-7 TRBD2 TRBV4-1 TGCGCCAGCAGCCAGTGGGGGGGTTCCGACGAGCAGTACTTC CASSQWGGSDEQYF
. TRBJ2-7 . TRBV4-1 TGCGCCAGCAGCCAAGTCGATTACTACGAGCAGTACTTC CASSQVDYYEQYF
. TRBJ2-7 TRBD2 TRBV5-1 TGCGCCAGCAGCTTGGGCGGGAGGATCTACGAGCAGTACTTC CASSLGGRIYEQYF
. TRBJ1-1 TRBD1 TRBV19 TGTGCCAGTAGTCCTGGACAGGGGTGGGGGGACACTGAAGCTTTCTTT CASSPGQGWGDTEAFF
. TRBJ1-5 . TRBV7-3 TGTGCCAGCAGCCCCCCGGGTAGCAATCAGCCCCAGCATTTT CASSPPGSNQPQHF